The 13 T cell receptor beta chains presented below share a single source sample, sequenced in a study of breast tumors, draining lymph nodes, adjacent tissues. Axillary draining lymph nodes of breast cancer patients supplied the node samples. Each CDR3 protein gets one entry after TCRdb re-called the multiplex PCR reads with MiXCR. Found here are hundreds of thousands of distinct CDR3 sequences, roughly 32% of them singletons; the top ten hold around 1.5%. Source material: axillary lymph node tissue. The receptors were sampled from a female donor with breast cancer. Some clones in this sample may be carry-over from other donors' samples.

This chain links TRBV7-2 with TRBJ1-3; 8 bases match TRBD1. This CDR3 is 17 amino acids long. The germline CDR1 and CDR2 sequences are SGHTA and FQGNSA. Trimming at V came to 6 bases and at J to 3 bases, leaving 13 bases not matched to a gene. In DNA form, the CDR3 reads TGTACCAGCAGTTCGATATTCAGGGGGCCTTATGGAAACACCATATATTTT. It codes for CTSSSIFRGPYGNTIYF.

J is TRBJ2-3 and V is TRBV19; 7 nucleotides match TRBD2. Germline lookup yields CDR1 LNHDA and CDR2 SQIVND (reference sequence). The J segment lost 0 bases and the V segment lost 1 base, leaving 4 bases of the junction unmatched. CDR3 length equals 16 residues. For the CDR3, the DNA is TGTGCCAGTAGTATAGCGAGCGGGGCAAGCACAGATACGCAGTATTTT. Its protein is CASSIASGASTDTQYF.

This clonotype was observed at least ten times. This chain uses TRBV20-1 with TRBJ2-3; unclear D gene. The germline V gene has CDR1 DFQATT and CDR2 SNEGSKA (reference sequence). The CDR3 is made up of 13 amino acids. V was cut by 3 bases and J by 0 bases, with 7 bases left in between. CDR3 DNA: TGCAGTGCTAGCCTGGGTAGCACAGATACGCAGTATTTT. Its translation is CSASLGSTDTQYF.

This clonotype was detected ten times or more. The chain is built from TRBV20-1 and TRBJ2-1; TRBD1 or TRBD2 may be the D gene (5 bases each). CDR3 length: 12 residues. Germline CDR1 and CDR2: DFQATT and SNEGSKA (reference sequence). V lost 3 bases to trimming and J lost 8 bases, with 11 bases between them. CDR3 protein: CSASWDLDEQFF. The CDR3 nucleotides are TGCAGTGCTAGCTGGGACCTAGATGAGCAGTTCTTC.

The table lists this clonotype with many counts. It may be a read error: a sequence one base away is much more abundant. The chain joins TRBV7-9 to TRBJ2-5, with TRBD2 matching over 10 bases. The CDR3 spans 15 residues. Germline CDR1 SEHNR, CDR2 FQNEAQ (reference sequence). The CDR3 coding sequence is TGTGCCAGCAGCGGGGCGCTAGCGGGAGCAGAGACCCAGCACTTC. This encodes CASSGALAGAETQHF. Full variable domain (remainder filled in from reference TRBV7-9 and TRBJ2-5): DTGVSQNPRHKITKRGQNVTFRCDPISEHNRLYWYRQTLGQGPEFLTYFQNEAQLEKSRLLSDRFSAERPKGSFSTLEIQRTEQGDSAMYLCASSGALAGAETQHFGPGTRLLVL.

Concerning this clonotype: One end of the junction fails to match germline, which may point to a read error. J is TRBJ2-5 and V is TRBV20-1; 9 bases agree with TRBD2. Germline V gives CDR1 DFQATT, CDR2 SNEGSKA (reference sequence). CDR3 length: 13 residues. The CDR3 DNA is TGCAGTGCTGGGGTTAGCGGGAGAGAGAGCCAGTACTTC. Translating it yields CSAGVSGRESQYF.

This clonotype was picked up many times. J is TRBJ2-5 and V is TRBV28; 10 bases are shared with TRBD2. The CDR3 is 15 amino acids. The germline V gene has CDR1 MDHEN and CDR2 SYDVKM. The junction had 10 bases not matched to a gene; V was cut back by 7 bases and J by 5 bases. The DNA for the CDR3 is TGTGCCAGCATCCCTAGCGGGAGTGTGTGGGAGACCCAGTACTTC. This translates into CASIPSGSVWETQYF.

This clonotype showed up many times. This chain links TRBV7-3 with TRBJ2-2, with 7 bases fitting TRBD2. This CDR3 spans 17 amino acids. CDR1 and CDR2 (germline): SGHTA, FQGTGA. V dropped 3 bases and J dropped 0; count of bases not matched to a gene: 7. The CDR3, as DNA: TGTGCCAGCAGCTTCCGCCCGGGACTAACGAACACCGGGGAGCTGTTTTTT. It is translated as CASSFRPGLTNTGELFF. The whole variable domain, remainder taken from reference TRBV7-3 and TRBJ2-2, is GAGVSQTPSNKVTEKGKYVELRCDPISGHTALYWYRQSLGQGPEFLIYFQGTGAADDSGLPNDRFFAVRPEGSVSTLKIQRTERGDSAVYLCASSFRPGLTNTGELFFGEGSRLTVL.

As to this clonotype: A clone one base away is much larger, so this may be a read error. CDR3 sequence (DNA): TGCAGTGCTGGGGACTCGGCTTGGGTCTCCGAGCAGTACTTC. It specifies CSAGDSAWVSEQYF. The V and J genes are TRBV20-1 and TRBJ2-7; D perhaps matches TRBD2 (6 bases). CDR3 size: 14 residues. Germline CDR1 DFQATT, CDR2 SNEGSKA (reference sequence). V was clipped by 5 bases and J by 6 bases, with 20 bases between them.

The genes are TRBV20-1 and TRBJ2-7, with 14 bases matching TRBD2. The V and J ends lost 5 bases and 3 bases, in that order; junction bases with no gene match: 12. CDR3 size: 17 residues. Looked up from germline, CDR1 is DFQATT and CDR2 is SNEGSKA (reference sequence). The CDR3: CSAPGTSGRGSDYEQYF. CDR3 bases: TGCAGTGCTCCCGGGACTAGCGGGAGAGGGTCTGACTACGAGCAGTACTTC.

This clonotype was recorded a few times. A much larger clone lies a single base off, so this may be a read error. The CDR3 does not close with the conserved phenylalanine or tryptophan, likely indicating a read error. This chain links TRBV19 with TRBJ2-1; D perhaps matches TRBD1 (5 bases). The CDR3 covers 16 residues. Germline assignment: CDR1 LNHDA and CDR2 SQIVND (reference sequence). The germline V and J ends were trimmed by 2 bases and 0 bases, with 11 bases remaining between them. Written as DNA, the CDR3 is TGTGCCAGTAGTATATTAGCCCAGGGCTCCTACAATGAGCAGTTCTCC. Its translation is CASSILAQGSYNEQFS.

This clonotype came up many times. V usage is TRBV4-1 and J usage is TRBJ2-5; D gene ambiguous. The CDR3 is 13 residues long. Germline assignment: CDR1 MGHRA and CDR2 YSYEKL. Trimming took 2 bases from V and 5 from J, leaving 9 bases between them. The chain's CDR3 is CASSQSIGETQYF. CDR3 coding DNA: TGCGCCAGCAGCCAATCAATAGGCGAGACCCAGTACTTC.

In this sample, this clonotype turned up many times. This rearrangement joins TRBV20-1 to TRBJ2-7; D possibly corresponds to TRBD2 (6 bases). Germline CDR1 DFQATT, CDR2 SNEGSKA (reference sequence). V was trimmed by 1 base and J by 2 bases, leaving 15 bases between them. CDR3 length: 15 residues. The chain's CDR3 is CSARVGGGLTYEQYF. DNA of the CDR3: TGCAGTGCTAGAGTGGGGGGAGGCCTAACCTACGAGCAGTACTTC.